These T cell receptor beta chains were read from a single sample in a study of blood T cell repertoires in COVID-19. This table comes from immunoSEQ multiplex PCR, and its TCRdb copy is limited to in-frame clones, with some not included. The data contain fewer than 250,000 clones, approximately 86% of them seen just once; the ten biggest clones take up under 0.9%. Sequenced input: peripheral blood. These receptors came from a man between 35 and 55 years old with acute or convalescent COVID-19. Both conserved end residues are part of each CDR3. The D gene is left open where the match is weak. The listing skips clone size in some rows; elsewhere it reads once, few, many or a size class.

TRBJ2-3,.,.,TRBV25-1,CASSEQGAVTSTDTQYF
TRBJ2-1,.,TRBD2,TRBV6-6,CASSQLAGGYNEQFF
TRBJ2-4,.,TRBD2,TRBV19,CASSISAGVVRTKNIQYF
TRBJ1-2,.,.,TRBV19,CASSPLAAAQGDGYTF
TRBJ1-4,once,.,TRBV5-1,CASSAQGDLNEKLFF
TRBJ1-5,.,.,TRBV27,CASSLDTSNQPQHF
TRBJ2-3,.,.,TRBV19,CASSIARVSDTQYF
TRBJ1-2,.,.,TRBV28,CASRFPSGRGNGYTF
TRBJ1-1,.,TRBD1,TRBV28,CASSTQGTGGWLNTEAFF
TRBJ2-7,.,.,TRBV18,CASSPGPAAYEQYF
TRBJ1-2,.,.,TRBV14,CASSPIAGRSGFGYTF
TRBJ2-7,.,TRBD2,TRBV28,CASSSIAGGRYEQYF
TRBJ1-5,.,.,TRBV4-1,CASSQDSYQPQHF
TRBJ2-3,.,TRBD1,TRBV6-5,CASRQGVSTDTQYF
TRBJ2-7,.,.,TRBV7-9,CASSNSRLISYEQYF
TRBJ2-7,.,TRBD1,TRBV28,CASSWTGDTDEQYF
TRBJ1-5,once,TRBD1,TRBV19,CASSTPTGPGHF
TRBJ2-5,few,.,TRBV7-9,CASSAPFLNPGETQYF
TRBJ2-3,.,.,TRBV7-6,CASSPRLELADTQYF
TRBJ2-3,.,TRBD2,TRBV11-3,CASSLGSGRAPDTQYF
TRBJ1-3,.,.,TRBV6-2/TRBV6-3,CASSYGSIRTDYSSGNTIYF
TRBJ2-3,.,TRBD2,TRBV11-3,CASSLYPPGLAGSTDTQYF
TRBJ2-7,few,TRBD2,TRBV5-7,CASSLEREDPYEQYF
TRBJ2-2,.,.,TRBV7-6,CASSLRTANTGELFF
TRBJ1-2,.,TRBD1,TRBV6-6,CASSATGGWLGYTF
TRBJ2-7,.,TRBD2,TRBV20-1,CSGLAGNEQYF
TRBJ2-5,.,.,TRBV11-3,CASSPRQGGQETQYF
TRBJ1-5,.,.,TRBV5-7,CASSLTAGDSNQPQHF
TRBJ2-7,.,TRBD1,TRBV28,CASTLGTGGFYEQYF
TRBJ2-2,.,TRBD2,TRBV7-9,CASSLGFATSGGGELFF
TRBJ2-7,.,.,TRBV19,CASSIDLNEQYF
TRBJ2-7,.,TRBD1,TRBV27,CASRAGAGGAYEQYF
TRBJ2-5,.,TRBD2,TRBV2,CASSEARTSGPVDF
TRBJ1-2,few,.,TRBV4-3,CASSQENTVGGYTF
TRBJ2-5,.,.,TRBV27,CASSRDFQETQYF
TRBJ2-5,few,TRBD2,TRBV5-1,CASSSDLAGVGETQYF
TRBJ2-1,.,TRBD2,TRBV10-2,CASKAGGLLYNEQFF
TRBJ2-5,few,TRBD2,TRBV10-3,CAISDGERGGWETQYF
TRBJ2-2,.,.,TRBV30,CAWSVYDRGQWPFTGELFF
TRBJ2-1,.,.,TRBV4-3,CASSPVGLPGNEQFF
TRBJ2-5,once,TRBD1,TRBV6-5,CASTTTGEETQYF
TRBJ2-7,few,TRBD1,TRBV5-1,CASSSTGGDGYEQYF
TRBJ2-1,.,.,TRBV28,CASSFPGYNEQFF
TRBJ2-1,.,TRBD2,TRBV24-1,CATSEQRGPNEQFF
TRBJ2-3,.,TRBD2,TRBV7-2,CASSLVSGRAGYTDTQYF
TRBJ2-3,.,.,TRBV21-1,CASSKEETGKDTDTQYF